Below, 2 T cell receptor beta chains from the same sample are listed, as sequenced in a study of T-cell reconstitution after alpha-beta-depleted transplantation in children. TCRbeta library preparation incorporated unique molecular identifiers. Using its own MiXCR run on the PCR reads, TCRdb lists one record per CDR3 protein. The sample carries approximately 9,000 distinct CDR3 sequences, 15% to 20% recorded once. The input for sequencing was PBMCs, mostly from graft donor cells, taken 60 days after TCRalphabeta/CD19-depleted stem cell transplant. The receptor source for this set is a girl under three years old who had a stem cell transplant for combined immunodeficiency, so the T cells may come from the graft donor.

Many counts were recorded for this clonotype. This chain joins TRBV11-1 and TRBJ2-1; 12 bases match TRBD2. The CDR3 length is 15 residues. From germline, CDR1 is SGHAT and CDR2 FQDESV (reference sequence). The V segment lost 3 bases and the J segment 5 bases; nucleotides outside the gene matches: 2. This CDR3 is CASSFRLAGDNEQFF. Here the CDR3 DNA reads TGTGCCAGCAGCTTTCGACTAGCGGGGGACAATGAGCAGTTCTTC.

This clonotype was detected many times. The genes are TRBV20-1 and TRBJ2-7; TRBD1 matches at 7 bases. Trimming removed 6 bases from V and 1 base from J; junction bases left unmatched: 9. The CDR3 consists of 14 residues. Germline V gives CDR1 DFQATT, CDR2 SNEGSKA (reference sequence). The CDR3 loop reads CSAGGLTGSYEQYF. The CDR3 DNA reads TGCAGTGCAGGGGGTTTGACAGGGTCCTACGAGCAGTACTTC.